This T cell receptor (beta chain) was observed in a study of cytomegalovirus exposure and HLA in healthy donors. General study findings and limits: Reportedly, cytomegalovirus status was diagnosed with high sensitivity and specificity. Cytomegalovirus association was listed for around 170 TCR beta chains. Rarity characterized most TCR sequences, yet some public TCRs appeared in many donors.

Assay: immunoSEQ multiplex PCR; the TCRdb copy retains only in-frame clones and omits some. The data hold about 79,000 clones, with approximately 93% observed a single time. With respect to this clone: The antigen remains unidentified.

Germline CDR1 SQVTM, CDR2 ANQGSEA. This CDR3 spans 14 amino acids. J was trimmed by 1 base and V by 5 bases; bases with no gene match: 1. The donors were members of the validation cohort, which comprised 120 subjects and was separate from the first cohort of 670 or so subjects. The sequencing input was PBMCs. The TCR originated in a woman aged 25 to 39 in good health and CMV-seronegative. The rearrangement uses TRBV29-1 and TRBJ2-2; TRBD2 matches 10 bases. CDR3 bases: TGCAGCGTTACTAGCGGGATGAACACCGGGGAGCTGTTTTTT. It specifies CSVTSGMNTGELFF.